These T cell receptor beta chains were read from a single sample in a study of CD8 T cells in Susac syndrome. TCRdb used MiXCR to reprocess the immunoSEQ multiplex PCR reads, holding one entry per CDR3 protein. The data contain about 150,000 distinct CDR3 sequences, around 96% of them singletons. Sequences were obtained from CD4+ T cells from PBMCs. All receptors come from a human donor with Susac syndrome. Each CDR3 is given with its conserved first and last residue. A D gene is named only where the DNA matches it firmly. For some rows the clone size is stated as once, few or many, or as a class when expanded; others skip it.

abundance,v_gene,d_gene,j_gene,CDR3nt,CDR3aa
NA,TRBV2,NA,TRBJ1-5,TGTGCCAGCAGGGTAGGTGGGACAAGCAATCAGCCCCAGCATTTT,CASRVGGTSNQPQHF
once,TRBV7-3,TRBD1,TRBJ1-2,TGTGCCAGCAGCTCGACAGGGGGCGTGGGTGGCTACACCTTC,CASSSTGGVGGYTF
NA,TRBV7-2,TRBD1,TRBJ1-2,TGTGCCAGCAGCCTGCGACAGGGATTTGATGGCTACACCTTC,CASSLRQGFDGYTF
NA,TRBV29-1,NA,TRBJ2-3,TGCAGCGTTGAGGGGGACCATACGCAGTATTTT,CSVEGDHTQYF
NA,TRBV27,NA,TRBJ1-3,TGTGCCAGCAGTCCCGGGAGATCTGGAAACACCATATATTTT,CASSPGRSGNTIYF
once,TRBV20-1,NA,TRBJ2-2,TGCAGTGCTTACTACAGCACCGGGGAGCTGTTTTTT,CSAYYSTGELFF
NA,TRBV7-3,TRBD2,TRBJ2-1,TGTGCCAGCAGTCCCACTAGCGGGAGCTACAATGAGCAGTTCTTC,CASSPTSGSYNEQFF
NA,TRBV7-9,NA,TRBJ2-2,TGTGCCAGCAGCTCATCCCCAAGGGGCCCGAACACCGGGGAGCTGTTTTTT,CASSSSPRGPNTGELFF
NA,TRBV20-1,TRBD1,TRBJ1-2,TGCAGTGCTGCAGGGGGCTCAAAGAATGGCTACACCTTC,CSAAGGSKNGYTF
NA,TRBV3-1,NA,TRBJ1-6,TGTGCCAGCAGCCTCCGGGCAACTAATTCACCCCTCCACTTT,CASSLRATNSPLHF
once,TRBV12-3/TRBV12-4,NA,TRBJ1-2,TGTGCCAGCACCGCGCAGGGAATTGTTGGCTACACCTTC,CASTAQGIVGYTF
once,TRBV29-1,NA,TRBJ2-5,TGCAGCGTTGTATGGGTGCTTGAGACCCAGTACTTC,CSVVWVLETQYF
once,TRBV4-3,NA,TRBJ2-3,TGCGCCAGCAGCCAAGCGGCGGGGGCGACCTTAGGGACGCAGTATTTT,CASSQAAGATLGTQYF
NA,TRBV6-5,NA,TRBJ2-7,TGTGCCAGCAGCCAGGGCGGTCCCTACGAGCAGTACTTC,CASSQGGPYEQYF
NA,TRBV11-1,NA,TRBJ2-5,TGTGCCAGCAGCTTGGACAGAAGAGAATGGAAGACCCAGTACTTC,CASSLDRREWKTQYF
NA,TRBV29-1,NA,TRBJ1-5,TGCAGCGGCTTCGGGCCCCAGCATTTT,CSGFGPQHF
NA,TRBV6-2/TRBV6-3,TRBD1,TRBJ2-7,TGTGCCAGCAGAGGGACAGCGGCCTACGAGCAGTACTTC,CASRGTAAYEQYF
NA,TRBV12-3/TRBV12-4,NA,TRBJ1-1,TGTGCCAGCAGTGGGAACAGGGCCGGTGAAGCTTTCTTT,CASSGNRAGEAFF
NA,TRBV20-1,TRBD1,TRBJ2-7,TGCAGTGCTAGATCCCAAACAGGGGCCTACACCTACGAGCAGTACTTC,CSARSQTGAYTYEQYF
NA,TRBV6-2/TRBV6-3,NA,TRBJ1-4,TGTGCCAGCAGACCCGACGGAAGCCGAAATGAAAAACTGTTTTTT,CASRPDGSRNEKLFF
NA,TRBV7-9,NA,TRBJ1-4,TGTGCCAGCAGCGCCAATGTTAAGGAAAAACTGTTTTTT,CASSANVKEKLFF
once,TRBV12-3/TRBV12-4,NA,TRBJ2-1,TGTGCCAGCAGTTCCCCGACCGGCCGTCTAAGCGAGCAGTTCTTC,CASSSPTGRLSEQFF
NA,TRBV29-1,NA,TRBJ2-7,TGCAGCGCTGAGACGGACACCTCCTACGAGCAGTACTTC,CSAETDTSYEQYF
once,TRBV3-1,TRBD1,TRBJ2-7,TGTGCCAGCAGCCGTCAGACAGGGGCATCCTACGAGCAGTACTTC,CASSRQTGASYEQYF
NA,TRBV28,NA,TRBJ2-3,TGTGCCAGCAGTTTTCCCGCGACTGGAACTAGCACAGATACGCAGTATTTT,CASSFPATGTSTDTQYF
NA,TRBV7-3,NA,TRBJ2-3,TGTGCCAGCAGCTTAAACCTGCGGGCAACGCAGTATTTT,CASSLNLRATQYF
NA,TRBV7-6,TRBD1,TRBJ2-3,TGTGCCAGCAGAGGGACAGGTCATACGCAGTATTTT,CASRGTGHTQYF
NA,TRBV13,NA,TRBJ1-2,TGTGCCAGTTACCGGGGGGATAACTATGGCTACACCTTC,CASYRGDNYGYTF
NA,TRBV16,TRBD1,TRBJ1-3,TGTGCCAGCAGCCAATCAGGGGGCACTGGAAACACCATATATTTT,CASSQSGGTGNTIYF
NA,TRBV2,NA,TRBJ2-7,TGTGCCAGCAGTGAAGGGAGGGACGAGCAGTACTTC,CASSEGRDEQYF
once,TRBV9,NA,TRBJ2-5,TGTGCCAGCAGCGTAGGGGATCTGAATCAAGAGACCCAGTACTTC,CASSVGDLNQETQYF
NA,TRBV20-1,NA,TRBJ1-3,TGCAGTGCTAGCCCAGACTCTGGAAACACCATATATTTT,CSASPDSGNTIYF
NA,TRBV20-1,TRBD1,TRBJ1-1,TGCAGTGCGGGGGGACAGGGGAACACTGAAGCTTTCTTT,CSAGGQGNTEAFF
once,TRBV9,TRBD2,TRBJ2-1,TGTGCCAGCAGCGTAGCCAGGACTAGCGGATACAATGAGCAGTTCTTC,CASSVARTSGYNEQFF
NA,TRBV20-1,NA,TRBJ1-5,TGCAGTGCTTACGCCCCTCAGGGGAATCAGCCCCAGCATTTT,CSAYAPQGNQPQHF
NA,TRBV12-3/TRBV12-4,NA,TRBJ2-6,TGTGCCAGCAACCTCGAGGGCTCTGGGGCCAACGTCCTGACTTTC,CASNLEGSGANVLTF